This T cell receptor (beta chain) came from a study of shared T cell receptors in the human thymus. CDR3 size: 12 residues. V was pared by 5 bases and J by 0 bases, with 5 bases between. In germline, CDR1 is LNHDA, CDR2 SQIVND (reference sequence). TCRdb keeps only in-frame clones here, not all; method: immunoSEQ multiplex PCR. The table has hundreds of thousands of clones, about 90% seen once. The data also belong to a second study, concerning human thymus T cells. This second study says: The thymus tissue came from resections taken during corrective heart surgery. Among thymic and blood repertoires, usage of V and J genes appeared biased. Related research examined unrelated individuals and reported that their thymic repertoires overlapped highly.

The specimen sequenced was thymocytes. The chain uses TRBV19 and TRBJ2-7; D is unresolved. This receptor was taken from a boy under two years old with a congenital heart defect. CDR3 in amino acids: CASSYSSYEQYF. The CDR3 region has the DNA TGTGCCAGTAGTTACAGCTCCTACGAGCAGTACTTC.